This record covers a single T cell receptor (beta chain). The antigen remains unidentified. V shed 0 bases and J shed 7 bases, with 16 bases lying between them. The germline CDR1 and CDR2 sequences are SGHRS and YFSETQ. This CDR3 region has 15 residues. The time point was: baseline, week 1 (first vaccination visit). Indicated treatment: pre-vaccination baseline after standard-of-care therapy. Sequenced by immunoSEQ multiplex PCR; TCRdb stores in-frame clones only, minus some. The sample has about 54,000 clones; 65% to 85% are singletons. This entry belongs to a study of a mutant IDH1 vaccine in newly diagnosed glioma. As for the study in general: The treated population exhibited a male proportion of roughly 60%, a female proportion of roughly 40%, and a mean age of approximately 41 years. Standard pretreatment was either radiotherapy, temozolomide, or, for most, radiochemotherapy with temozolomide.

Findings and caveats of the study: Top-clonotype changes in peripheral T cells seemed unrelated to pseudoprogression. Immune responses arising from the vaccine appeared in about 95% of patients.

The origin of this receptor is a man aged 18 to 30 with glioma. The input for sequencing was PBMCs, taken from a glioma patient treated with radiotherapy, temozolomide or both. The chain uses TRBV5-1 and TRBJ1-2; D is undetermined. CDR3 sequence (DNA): TGCGCCAGCAGCTTGGCATCGGGTCGCGAAGGTGGCTACACCTTC. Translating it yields CASSLASGREGGYTF.